One T cell receptor beta chain is described in this entry. Its antigen is undetermined. This may come from a read error, since a much larger clone is one base off. Sample-barcoded 5' priming and a J-beta primer mix drove a second PCR of roughly 6 to 12 cycles. Tagging of each cDNA molecule was performed by a template-switch adaptor with 12 random nucleotides. TCRdb used MiXCR to reprocess the 5' RACE reads, holding one entry per CDR3 protein. The sample shows about 680,000 distinct CDR3 sequences, 45% to 50% of them seen only once. The data were taken from a study of blood T cells in healthy people across ages. General study points: Donors of long life had a larger count of naive CD4+ cells and greater diversity than aged donors. A roughly linear fall in TCR beta diversity per million T cells was seen with increasing age.

The ends lost 5 bases at V and 8 bases at J; junction bases unmatched: 12. Per germline, CDR1 SGHTA and CDR2 FQGTGA. The CDR3 extends over 15 amino acids. The V and J genes are TRBV7-3 and TRBJ1-2; 9 positions match TRBD1. This TCR was sampled from a woman aged 60 to 75 in good health. The sequencing input was blood. CDR3 loop: CASSPGTGPKGGYTF. CDR3 nucleotide sequence: TGTGCCAGCAGCCCAGGGACAGGGCCAAAGGGAGGCTACACCTTC.